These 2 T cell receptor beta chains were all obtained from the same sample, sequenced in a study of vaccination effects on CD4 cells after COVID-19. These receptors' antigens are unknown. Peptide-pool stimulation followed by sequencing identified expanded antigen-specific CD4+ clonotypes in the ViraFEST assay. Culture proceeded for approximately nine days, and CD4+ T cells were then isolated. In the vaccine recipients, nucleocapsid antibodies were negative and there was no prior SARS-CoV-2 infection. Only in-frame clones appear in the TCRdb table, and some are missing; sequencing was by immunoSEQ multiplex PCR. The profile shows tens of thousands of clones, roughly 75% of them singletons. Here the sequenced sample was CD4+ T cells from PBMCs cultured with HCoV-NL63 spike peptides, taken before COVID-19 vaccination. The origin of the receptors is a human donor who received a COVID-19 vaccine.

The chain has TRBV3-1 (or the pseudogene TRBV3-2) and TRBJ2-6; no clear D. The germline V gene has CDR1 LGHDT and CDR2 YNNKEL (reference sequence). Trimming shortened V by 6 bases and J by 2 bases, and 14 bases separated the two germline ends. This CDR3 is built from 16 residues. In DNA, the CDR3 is TGTGCCAGCAGTCCTCTCGTGCAGACTGGGGCCAACGTCCTGACTTTC. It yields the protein CASSPLVQTGANVLTF.

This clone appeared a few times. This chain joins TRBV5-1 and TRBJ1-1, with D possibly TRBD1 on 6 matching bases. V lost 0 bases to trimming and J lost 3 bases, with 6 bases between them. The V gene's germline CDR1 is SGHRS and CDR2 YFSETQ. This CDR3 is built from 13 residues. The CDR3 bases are TGCGCCAGCAGCTTGGACAGGGACACTGAAGCTTTCTTT. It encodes CASSLDRDTEAFF.